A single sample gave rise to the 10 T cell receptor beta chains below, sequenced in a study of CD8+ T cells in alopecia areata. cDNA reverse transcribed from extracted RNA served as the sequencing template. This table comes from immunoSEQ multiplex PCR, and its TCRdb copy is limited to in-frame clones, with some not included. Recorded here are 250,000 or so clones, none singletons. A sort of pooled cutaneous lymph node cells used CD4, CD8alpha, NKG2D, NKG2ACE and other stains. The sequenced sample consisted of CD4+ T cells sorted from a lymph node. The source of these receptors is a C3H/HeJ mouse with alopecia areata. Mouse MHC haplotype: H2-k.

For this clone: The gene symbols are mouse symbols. The CDR3 protein is CASSPLRDRDQDTQYF. The covered CDR3 bases are TGTGCCAGCAGTCCCCTGAGGGACAGGGACCAAGAC. The chain combines TRBV19 with TRBJ2-5; 9 nucleotides match TRBD1. The sequence runs out 4 residues before the end of the CDR3; the remainder is reconstructed from the germline J gene. The V gene end was trimmed by 4 bases and the J gene end by 1 base; junction bases not matched to a gene: 7. CDR3 length equals 16 residues. Per germline, CDR1 FNHDT and CDR2 SITEND (reference sequence).

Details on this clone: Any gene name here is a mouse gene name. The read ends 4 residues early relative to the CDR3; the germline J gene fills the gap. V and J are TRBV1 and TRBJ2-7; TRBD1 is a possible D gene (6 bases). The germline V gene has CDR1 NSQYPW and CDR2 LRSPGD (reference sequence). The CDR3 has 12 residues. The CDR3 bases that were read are TGCACCTGCAGTGAGAGGGGGAAT. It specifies CTCSERGN. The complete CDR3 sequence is CTCSERGNEQYF.

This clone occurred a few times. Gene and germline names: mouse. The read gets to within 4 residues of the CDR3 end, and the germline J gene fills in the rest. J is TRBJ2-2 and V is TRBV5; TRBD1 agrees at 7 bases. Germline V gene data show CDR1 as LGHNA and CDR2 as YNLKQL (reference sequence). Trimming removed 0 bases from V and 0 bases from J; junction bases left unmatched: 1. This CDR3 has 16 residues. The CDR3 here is CASSQDRGTNTGQLYF. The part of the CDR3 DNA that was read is TGTGCCAGCAGCCAAGACAGGGGGACAAACACCGGG.

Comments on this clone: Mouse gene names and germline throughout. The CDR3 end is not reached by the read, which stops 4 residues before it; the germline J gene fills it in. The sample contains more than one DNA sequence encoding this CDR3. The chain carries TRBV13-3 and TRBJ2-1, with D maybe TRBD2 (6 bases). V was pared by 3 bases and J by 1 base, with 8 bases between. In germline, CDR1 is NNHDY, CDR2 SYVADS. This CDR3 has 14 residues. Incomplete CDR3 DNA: TGTGCCAGCAGTGCCGGGGGGAACTATGCT. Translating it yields CASSAGGNYA. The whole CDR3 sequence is CASSAGGNYAEQFF.

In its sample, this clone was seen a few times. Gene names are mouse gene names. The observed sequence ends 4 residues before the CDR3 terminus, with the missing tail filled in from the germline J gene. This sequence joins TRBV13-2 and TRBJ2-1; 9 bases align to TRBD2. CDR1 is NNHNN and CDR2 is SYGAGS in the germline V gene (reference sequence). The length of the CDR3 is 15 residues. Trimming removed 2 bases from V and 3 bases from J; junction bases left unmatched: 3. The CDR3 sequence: CASGEVGGLYAEQFF. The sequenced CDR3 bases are TGTGCCAGCGGTGAGGTGGGGGGGCTCTATGCT.

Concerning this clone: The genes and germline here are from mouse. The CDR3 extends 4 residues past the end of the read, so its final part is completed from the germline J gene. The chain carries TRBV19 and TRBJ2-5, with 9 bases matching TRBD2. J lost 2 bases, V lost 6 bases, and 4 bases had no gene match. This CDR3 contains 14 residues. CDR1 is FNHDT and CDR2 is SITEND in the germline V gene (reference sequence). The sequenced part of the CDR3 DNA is TGTGCCAGCAACCTGGGGGGGGCCCAAGAC. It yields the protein CASNLGGAQD. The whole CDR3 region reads CASNLGGAQDTQYF.

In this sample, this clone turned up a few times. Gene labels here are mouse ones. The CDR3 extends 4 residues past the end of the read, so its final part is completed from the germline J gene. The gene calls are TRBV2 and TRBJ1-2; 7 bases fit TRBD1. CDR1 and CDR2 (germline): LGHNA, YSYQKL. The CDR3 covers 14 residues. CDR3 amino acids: CASSPRRGRSDYTF. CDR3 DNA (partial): TGTGCCAGCAGCCCCCGCAGGGGGAGATCC.

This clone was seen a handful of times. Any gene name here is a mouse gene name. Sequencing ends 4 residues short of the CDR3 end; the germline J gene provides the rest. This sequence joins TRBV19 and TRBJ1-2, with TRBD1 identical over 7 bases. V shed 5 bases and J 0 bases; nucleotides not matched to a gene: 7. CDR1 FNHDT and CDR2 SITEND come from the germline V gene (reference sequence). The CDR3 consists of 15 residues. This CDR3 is CASRPSGTANSDYTF. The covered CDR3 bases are TGTGCCAGCAGGCCTTCCGGGACAGCAAACTCC.

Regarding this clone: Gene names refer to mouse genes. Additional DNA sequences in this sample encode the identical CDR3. The CDR3 reads CASRLGDSAETLYF. Partial CDR3 DNA: TGTGCCAGCAGACTGGGGGATAGTGCAGAA. The V gene is TRBV13-1, the J gene TRBJ2-3; 8 nucleotides align to TRBD2. The CDR3 end is not reached by the read, which stops 4 residues before it; the germline J gene fills it in. The CDR3 runs to 14 residues. V dropped 5 bases and J dropped 0; count of bases not matched to a gene: 2. Germline CDR1 and CDR2: NSHNY and SYGAGN.

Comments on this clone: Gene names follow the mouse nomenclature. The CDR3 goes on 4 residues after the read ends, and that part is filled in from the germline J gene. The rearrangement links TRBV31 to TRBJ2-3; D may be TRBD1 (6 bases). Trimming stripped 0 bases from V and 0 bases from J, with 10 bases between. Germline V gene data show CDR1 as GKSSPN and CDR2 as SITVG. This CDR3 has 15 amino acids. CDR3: CAWSLTGSSAETLYF. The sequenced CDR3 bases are TGTGCCTGGAGTCTAACAGGGTCTAGTGCAGAA.